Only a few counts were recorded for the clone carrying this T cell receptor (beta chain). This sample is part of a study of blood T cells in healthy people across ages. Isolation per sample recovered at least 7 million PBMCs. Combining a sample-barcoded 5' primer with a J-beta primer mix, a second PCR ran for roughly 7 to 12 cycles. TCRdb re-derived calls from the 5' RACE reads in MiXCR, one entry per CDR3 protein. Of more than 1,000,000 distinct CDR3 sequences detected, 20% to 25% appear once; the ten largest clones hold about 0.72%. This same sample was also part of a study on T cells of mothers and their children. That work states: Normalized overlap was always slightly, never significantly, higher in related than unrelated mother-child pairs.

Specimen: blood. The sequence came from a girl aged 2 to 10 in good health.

The CDR3 DNA is TGTGCCATCAGCCTCGGAGAAGATCCGTACTATGGCTACACCTTC. Translated, it gives CAISLGEDPYYGYTF. The chain joins TRBV10-3 to TRBJ1-2; D is ambiguous. The length of the CDR3 is 15 residues. Trimming shortened V by 6 bases and J by 3 bases, and 17 bases separated the two germline ends. The germline gives CDR1 ENHRY, CDR2 SYGVKD.